This is a list of T cell receptor beta chains from one sample in a study of control samples from healthy donors and cancer patients. Assay: immunoSEQ multiplex PCR; the TCRdb copy retains only in-frame clones and omits some. The profile shows approximately 100,000 clones, just over 90% of them singletons. Sequencing used blood. These receptors were taken from a human donor in good health. The donor label of this sample is uncertain. Each CDR3 is given with its conserved first and last residue. A D gene is named only where the DNA matches it firmly. Size is stated for part of the rows, as once, few or many counts, or as a class when the clone is expanded.

size: -; V: TRBV7-6; J: TRBJ2-2; D: TRBD1; DNA: TGTGCCAGCAGCTTAATGGGACAGGGTAACACCGGGGAGCTGTTTTTT; CDR3: CASSLMGQGNTGELFF
size: -; V: TRBV5-1; J: TRBJ2-5; D: TRBD2; DNA: TGCGCCAGCAGCCTAGCGGGGACCCAAGAGACCCAGTACTTC; CDR3: CASSLAGTQETQYF
size: -; V: TRBV27; J: TRBJ1-1; D: TRBD1; DNA: TGTGCCAGCAGTCCTCCGGGACAGGGGTATACTGAAGCTTTCTTT; CDR3: CASSPPGQGYTEAFF
size: -; V: TRBV4-1; J: TRBJ1-5; D: -; DNA: TGCGCCAGCAGCCAAGATCCTCCAGGCCGAAATCAGCCCCAGCATTTT; CDR3: CASSQDPPGRNQPQHF
size: -; V: TRBV7-9; J: TRBJ2-2; D: TRBD2; DNA: TGTGCCAGCAGCCCAGTGGAGGTTTATGCGGGGGGGAACACCGGGGAGCTGTTTTTT; CDR3: CASSPVEVYAGGNTGELFF
size: -; V: TRBV5-6; J: TRBJ1-1; D: -; DNA: TGTGCCAGCAGCTTGGCGTGGGGGATGAACACTGAAGCTTTCTTT; CDR3: CASSLAWGMNTEAFF
size: -; V: TRBV3-1/TRBV3-2; J: TRBJ1-5; D: TRBD1; DNA: TGTGCCAGCAGCCCTTCCCGGGACAGGGGGAATCAGCCCCAGCATTTT; CDR3: CASSPSRDRGNQPQHF
size: -; V: TRBV4-1; J: TRBJ1-2; D: -; DNA: TGCGCCAGCAGCCAAGATGGGGAGGCCTATGGCTACACCTTC; CDR3: CASSQDGEAYGYTF
size: -; V: TRBV27; J: TRBJ2-7; D: -; DNA: TGTGCCAGCAGCTGGGGGATGGGACAACGGGAGTACTTC; CDR3: CASSWGMGQREYF
size: -; V: TRBV19; J: TRBJ1-2; D: -; DNA: TGTGCCAGTAGTAAAAAAAGTTGGGGGAGGAACTATGGCTACACCTTC; CDR3: CASSKKSWGRNYGYTF
size: -; V: TRBV11-2; J: TRBJ2-5; D: -; DNA: TGTGCCAGCAGCTTAGTTGGGAACCGCCAAGAGACCCAGTACTTC; CDR3: CASSLVGNRQETQYF
size: once; V: TRBV5-4; J: TRBJ1-1; D: -; DNA: TGTGCCAGCAGCTTCGGCCAGAACACTGAAGCTTTCTTT; CDR3: CASSFGQNTEAFF
size: -; V: TRBV5-1; J: TRBJ1-1; D: TRBD1; DNA: TGCGCCAGCAGCTTGTCCACAGGGGGCAGCACTGAAGCTTTCTTT; CDR3: CASSLSTGGSTEAFF
size: -; V: TRBV5-5; J: TRBJ1-2; D: TRBD1; DNA: TGTGCCAGCAGCTCCCAGGGGGGCTATGGCTACACCTTC; CDR3: CASSSQGGYGYTF
size: -; V: TRBV4-1; J: TRBJ2-1; D: TRBD1; DNA: TGCGCCAGCAGCCTTTCAGGACAGGGGGAAGAGGAGCAGTTCTTC; CDR3: CASSLSGQGEEEQFF
size: -; V: TRBV6-6; J: TRBJ1-5; D: -; DNA: TGTGCCAGCAATAGGGTGGTGAATCAGCCCCAGCATTTT; CDR3: CASNRVVNQPQHF
size: -; V: TRBV15; J: TRBJ2-3; D: TRBD2; DNA: TGTGCCACCAGCAGAGACCGGACTAGCGGGGGAGTCGGCACAGATACGCAGTATTTT; CDR3: CATSRDRTSGGVGTDTQYF
size: -; V: TRBV5-1; J: TRBJ1-2; D: -; DNA: TGCGCCAGCAGCTTGGGCAGGAGAGGGTATGGCTACACCTTC; CDR3: CASSLGRRGYGYTF